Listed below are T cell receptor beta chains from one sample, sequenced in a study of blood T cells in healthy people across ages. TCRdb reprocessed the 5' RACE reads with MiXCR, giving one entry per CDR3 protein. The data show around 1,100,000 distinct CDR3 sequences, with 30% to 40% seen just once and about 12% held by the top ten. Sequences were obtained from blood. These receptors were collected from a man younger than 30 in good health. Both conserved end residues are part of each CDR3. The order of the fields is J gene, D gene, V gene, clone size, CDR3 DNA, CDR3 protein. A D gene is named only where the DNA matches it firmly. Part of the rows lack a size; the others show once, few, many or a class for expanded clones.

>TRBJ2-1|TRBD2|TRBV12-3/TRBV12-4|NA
TGTGCCAGCAGTTTAGGTGGCCTAGCGGTCTACAATGAGCAGTTCTTC
CASSLGGLAVYNEQFF
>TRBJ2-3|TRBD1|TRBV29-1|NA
TGCAGCGTTGAATTTAGAGGGGGCCGCACAGATACGCAGTATTTT
CSVEFRGGRTDTQYF
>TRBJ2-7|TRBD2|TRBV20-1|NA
TGCAGTGCTAGAGAGTGGCGGGAGAGCTCCTACGAGCAGTACTTC
CSAREWRESSYEQYF
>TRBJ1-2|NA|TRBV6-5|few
TGTGCCAGCAGTAAGGGGGGGGAGCCAAACTATGGCTACACCTTC
CASSKGGEPNYGYTF
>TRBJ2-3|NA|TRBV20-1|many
TGCAGTGCTAGGACGCACAGCACAGATACGCAGTATTTT
CSARTHSTDTQYF
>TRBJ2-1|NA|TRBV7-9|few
TGTGCCAGCAGCTTAGGGCCCCGGGGCAGTCTCAACTACAATGAGCAGTTCTTC
CASSLGPRGSLNYNEQFF
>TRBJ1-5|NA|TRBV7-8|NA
TGTGCCAGCAAGGCCTATAGCAATCAGCCCCAGCATTTT
CASKAYSNQPQHF
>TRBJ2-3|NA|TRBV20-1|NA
TGCAGTGCTAGAGATAACCACCGGGGTTTAGATACGCAGTATTTT
CSARDNHRGLDTQYF
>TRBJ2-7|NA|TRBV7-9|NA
TGTGCCAGCAGCTCCCTGGGGGCCCCCTCCGACGAGCAGTACTTC
CASSSLGAPSDEQYF
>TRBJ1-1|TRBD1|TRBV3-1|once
TGTGCCAGCAGCCATAAGACAGGGAGAGGCACTGAAGCTTTCTTT
CASSHKTGRGTEAFF
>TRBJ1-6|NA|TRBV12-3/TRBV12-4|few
TGTGCCAGCAGTTTAGGGACGGCACCCCTCCACTTT
CASSLGTAPLHF
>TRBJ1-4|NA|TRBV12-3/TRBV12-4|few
TGTGCCAGCAGTATCCGGGCAAACAATGAAAAACTGTTTTTT
CASSIRANNEKLFF
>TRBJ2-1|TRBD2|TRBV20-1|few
TGCAGTGCTAGAGGGTCTGGGAGCGGGGGTTACAATGAGCAGTTCTTC
CSARGSGSGGYNEQFF
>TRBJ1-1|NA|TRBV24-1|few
TGTGCCACCAGTGACTACAAGGGCGGAGAAGCTTTCTTT
CATSDYKGGEAFF
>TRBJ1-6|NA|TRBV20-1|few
TGCAGTGCTAGGGAGGACGGATTCTATAATTCACCCCTCCACTTT
CSAREDGFYNSPLHF
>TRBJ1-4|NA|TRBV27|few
TGTGCCAGCAGTTTATCTTACGGTTTAAATGAAAAACTGTTTTTT
CASSLSYGLNEKLFF
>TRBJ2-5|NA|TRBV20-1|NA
TGCAGTGCTAGAGATCTCGTTAAAGAGACCCAGTACTTC
CSARDLVKETQYF
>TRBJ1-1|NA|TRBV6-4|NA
TGTGCCAGCACTCACTTGGATCCGGGGACTGAAGCTTTCTTT
CASTHLDPGTEAFF
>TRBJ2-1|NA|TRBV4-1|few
TGCGCCAGCAGCCCCTTAAATACAGGGACAAATGAGCAGTTCTTC
CASSPLNTGTNEQFF
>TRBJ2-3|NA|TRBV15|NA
TGTGCCACCAGCCTCGTAATCACAGATACGCAGTATTTT
CATSLVITDTQYF
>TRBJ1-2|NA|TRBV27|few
TGTGCCAGCAGTTTATCGGGCACCCTCTACACCTTC
CASSLSGTLYTF
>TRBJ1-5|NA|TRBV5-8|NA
TGTGCCAGCAGCTTACACGGTCAGCCCCAGCATTTT
CASSLHGQPQHF
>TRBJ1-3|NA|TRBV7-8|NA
TGTGCCAGCAGTCTTACATTGAGCTCTGGAAACACCCTATATTTT
CASSLTLSSGNTLYF
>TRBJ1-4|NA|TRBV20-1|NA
TGCAGTGCTGCACAGGGAGGGAGTGAAAAACTGTTTTTT
CSAAQGGSEKLFF
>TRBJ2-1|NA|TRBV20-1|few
TGCAGTGCTAGAGATCGATGGGGCGTGTACAATGAGCAGTTCTTC
CSARDRWGVYNEQFF
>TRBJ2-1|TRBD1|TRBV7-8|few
TGTGCCAGCAGCCTGACAGGGTCTCTTCGGCGGCAGTTCTTC
CASSLTGSLRRQFF
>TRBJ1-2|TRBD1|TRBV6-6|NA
TGTGCCAGCTTGGACCCGACAGGGGTGGGTGGCTACACCTTC
CASLDPTGVGGYTF
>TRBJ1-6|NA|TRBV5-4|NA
TGTGCCAGCAGCTTGGGCAGGGAGACTTCACCCTCCCACTTT
CASSLGRETSPSHF
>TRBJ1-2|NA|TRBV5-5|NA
TGTGCCAGCAGTCTACAGGTTAACATCTATGGCTACACCTTC
CASSLQVNIYGYTF
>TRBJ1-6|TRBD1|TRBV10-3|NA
TGTGCCATCAGTGATTCAGGGACAGGGGCTAATTCACCCCTCCACTTT
CAISDSGTGANSPLHF
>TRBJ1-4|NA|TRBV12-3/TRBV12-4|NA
TGTGCCAGCATGCGGGCAACTAATGAAAAACTGTTTTTT
CASMRATNEKLFF